Following are 27 T cell receptor beta chains from one sample sequenced in a study of technical replicates of blood from a few donors. TCRdb's copy holds only in-frame clones and misses some; the assay was immunoSEQ multiplex PCR. Seen here are nearly 90,000 clones, 85% to 95% observed once, and the top ten hold 0.34%. Sample: T cells isolated from PBMCs. The receptors come from a human donor in good health.

This rearrangement joins TRBV28 to TRBJ2-5, with unresolved D. V was trimmed by 4 bases and J by 2 bases, leaving 11 bases between them. The CDR3 runs 14 residues. Germline V lookup: CDR1 MDHEN, CDR2 SYDVKM. CDR3 bases: TGTGCCAGCAGTTCCCCTACGTGGCAAGAGACCCAGTACTTC. Translated: CASSSPTWQETQYF.

The chain employs TRBV27 and TRBJ2-7, with no clear D. This CDR3 spans 13 amino acids. The germline gives CDR1 MNHEY, CDR2 SMNVEV (reference sequence). V lost 3 bases, J lost 9 bases, and 15 bases lay in between. The CDR3 reads CASSLAARSLQYF. The CDR3 DNA follows: TGTGCCAGCAGTTTGGCAGCGAGATCGTTGCAGTACTTC.

This clone was detected once. The chain couples TRBV7-8 to TRBJ2-7; 9 positions agree with TRBD2. Looked up from germline, CDR1 is SGHVS and CDR2 is FQNEAQ. This CDR3 region has 13 residues. V was clipped by 5 bases and J by 6 bases; unmatched bases: 5. The CDR3 sequence: CASSQGLAGEQYF. In nucleotides, the CDR3 is TGTGCCAGCAGCCAGGGACTAGCAGGCGAGCAGTACTTC.

V gene TRBV18 combines with J gene TRBJ1-4; D uncertain. Germline assignment: CDR1 KGHSH and CDR2 LQKENI. V was pared by 2 bases and J by 8 bases, with 12 bases between. The CDR3 is made up of 14 amino acids. The CDR3: CASSPEGIREKLFF. CDR3 nucleotides: TGTGCCAGCTCACCAGAGGGTATTCGGGAAAAACTGTTTTTT.

This chain uses TRBV27 with TRBJ1-1; D gene uncertain. Deletions cut 4 bases from V and 10 bases from J, with 10 bases between. This CDR3 has 11 amino acids. Germline lookup yields CDR1 MNHEY and CDR2 SMNVEV (reference sequence). CDR3 region: CASSYSGLAFF. For the CDR3, the DNA is TGTGCCAGCAGTTATTCGGGGTTAGCTTTCTTT.

This clone came up a few times. The rearrangement links TRBV19 to TRBJ1-2; D perhaps matches TRBD1 (6 bases). Deletions cut 7 bases from V and 4 bases from J, with 16 bases between. This CDR3 comprises 14 residues. Germline V gives CDR1 LNHDA, CDR2 SQIVND (reference sequence). Written as DNA, the CDR3 is TGTGCCAGTACTATTGGTGCCAGGGGCTATGGCTACACCTTC. Translating it yields CASTIGARGYGYTF.

The rearrangement joins TRBV27 to TRBJ1-5, with D perhaps TRBD1 (5 bases). Germline V CDR1 and CDR2: MNHEY, SMNVEV (reference sequence). The V end was cut by 3 bases, the J end by 2 bases, with 11 bases between. This CDR3 comprises 15 residues. In nucleotides, the CDR3 is TGTGCCAGCAGTTTTGCGGGGCTCGGCAATCAGCCCCAGCATTTT. This sequence encodes CASSFAGLGNQPQHF.

This clone was detected once. The gene calls are TRBV18 and TRBJ1-5; TRBD1 aligns across 7 bases. Trimming removed 3 bases from V and 4 bases from J; junction bases left unmatched: 6. CDR1 is KGHSH and CDR2 is LQKENI in the germline V gene. This CDR3 is built from 15 residues. This CDR3 is CASSPTGTANQPQHF. The DNA for the CDR3 is TGTGCCAGCTCACCTACCGGGACAGCTAATCAGCCCCAGCATTTT.

The chain employs TRBV6-6 and TRBJ2-3; the match to TRBD2 covers 8 bases. CDR1 and CDR2 (germline): MNHNY, SVGAGI (reference sequence). This CDR3 has 16 amino acids. Unmatched junction bases numbered 13, after V lost 7 bases and J lost 4 bases. The DNA for the CDR3 is TGTGCCAGCACTCTAAGCGGGAGAAGGGGATCAGATACGCAGTATTTT. It encodes CASTLSGRRGSDTQYF.

This sequence joins TRBV4-3 and TRBJ2-1; a weak D match, TRBD1 (6 bases). CDR1 LGHNA and CDR2 YSLEER come from the germline V gene. The CDR3 is made up of 13 amino acids. Trimming removed 3 bases from V and 8 bases from J, with 11 bases in between. CDR3 protein: CASSQGQGYEQFF. Written as DNA, the CDR3 is TGCGCCAGCAGCCAGGGCCAGGGGTATGAGCAGTTCTTC.

This chain uses TRBV7-6 with TRBJ2-7; 8 nucleotides match TRBD1. The CDR3 has 15 amino acids. Germline trimming cut 4 bases from V and 2 bases from J; bases unmatched to any gene: 7. The V gene's germline CDR1 is SGHVS and CDR2 FNYEAQ. The CDR3 is CASSSRTGLTYEQYF. Written as DNA, the CDR3 is TGTGCCAGCAGCTCACGGACAGGGCTAACCTACGAGCAGTACTTC.

V is TRBV29-1 and J is TRBJ2-1, with TRBD2 matching 8 bases. CDR3 size: 16 residues. Trimming at V came to 2 bases and at J to 6 bases, leaving 12 bases not matched to a gene. CDR1 and CDR2 from the germline V gene are SQVTM and ANQGSEA. The CDR3 loop is CSVESPVGLVINEQFF. CDR3 in DNA: TGCAGCGTTGAATCCCCTGTGGGACTAGTCATCAATGAGCAGTTCTTC.

In its sample, this clone was seen once. The CDR3 nucleotides read TGCGCCAGCAGCCAGGGGACACCCTACGAGCAGTACTTC. It yields the protein CASSQGTPYEQYF. This sequence joins TRBV4-3 and TRBJ2-7; D may be TRBD1 (6 bases). CDR1 is LGHNA and CDR2 is YSLEER in the germline V gene. The length of the CDR3 is 13 residues. V was cut by 3 bases and J by 2 bases, with 8 bases left in between.

The chain combines TRBV19 with TRBJ1-2, with TRBD1 matching 9 bases. Trimming at V came to 1 base and at J to 8 bases, leaving 14 bases not matched to a gene. The CDR3 extends over 17 amino acids. Per germline, CDR1 LNHDA and CDR2 SQIVND (reference sequence). CDR3 protein: CASSIVETGGSGRGYTF. CDR3 coding DNA: TGTGCCAGTAGTATAGTAGAGACAGGGGGTTCGGGGAGAGGCTACACCTTC.

V gene TRBV25-1 combines with J gene TRBJ2-1, with D hard to call. The CDR3 has 14 residues. Trimming left V 0 bases short and J 4 bases short, with 7 bases between. In germline, CDR1 is MGHDK, CDR2 SYGVNS. The CDR3 reads CASSEYSGYNEQFF. The CDR3 DNA follows: TGTGCCAGCAGTGAATATTCAGGTTACAATGAGCAGTTCTTC. Full variable domain (remainder filled in from reference TRBV25-1 and TRBJ2-1): EADIYQTPRYLVIGTGKKITLECSQTMGHDKMYWYQQDPGMELHLIHYSYGVNSTEKGDLSSESTVSRIRTEHFPLTLESARPSHTSQYLCASSEYSGYNEQFFGPGTRLTVL.

This chain links TRBV11-3 with TRBJ2-5; D is perhaps TRBD2 (5 bases). The V gene lost 8 bases and the J gene lost 5 bases, with 18 bases spanning the gap. Germline-derived CDR1 and CDR2 are SGHNT and YENEEA. The CDR3 totals 14 residues. The CDR3 bases are TGTGCCAGCGCGCCGGCGGGTGCCTGGGAGACCCAGTACTTC. It specifies CASAPAGAWETQYF.

The genes are TRBV7-2 and TRBJ2-1, with 7 bases that match TRBD1. Germline V CDR1 and CDR2: SGHTA, FQGNSA. This CDR3 spans 14 amino acids. V was clipped by 1 base and J by 6 bases; unmatched bases: 3. CDR3 loop: CASSLEGASNEQFF. The CDR3 nucleotides are TGTGCCAGCAGCTTAGAGGGGGCGTCCAATGAGCAGTTCTTC. The full variable domain, its missing parts supplied by reference TRBV7-2 and TRBJ2-1, is GAGVSQSPSNKVTEKGKDVELRCDPISGHTALYWYRQSLGQGLEFLIYFQGNSAPDKSGLPSDRFSAERTGGSVSTLTIQRTQQEDSAVYLCASSLEGASNEQFFGPGTRLTVL.

CDR3 protein: CASSLDLAEIYEQYF. The DNA for the CDR3 is TGTGCCAGCAGCTTGGATCTAGCGGAGATCTACGAGCAGTACTTC. The V gene is TRBV5-4, the J gene TRBJ2-7; 7 bases map to TRBD2. Trimming at V came to 0 bases and at J to 3 bases, leaving 6 bases not matched to a gene. The CDR3 consists of 15 residues. The germline V gene has CDR1 SGHNT and CDR2 YYREEE (reference sequence).

This sequence joins TRBV27 and TRBJ2-6, with 7 bases lining up with TRBD1. After removal of 3 bases from V and 2 bases from J, the junction contained 7 bases not matched to a gene. Germline V gives CDR1 MNHEY, CDR2 SMNVEV (reference sequence). This CDR3 is built from 17 residues. CDR3 sequence: CASSFVTGTPGANVLTF. CDR3 in DNA: TGTGCCAGCAGTTTCGTGACAGGGACGCCTGGGGCCAACGTCCTGACTTTC. Variable domain in full (rest from reference TRBV27 and TRBJ2-6): EAQVTQNPRYLITVTGKKLTVTCSQNMNHEYMSWYRQDPGLGLRQIYYSMNVEVTDKGDVPEGYKVSRKEKRNFPLILESPSPNQTSLYFCASSFVTGTPGANVLTFGAGSRLTVL.

The rearrangement uses TRBV27 and TRBJ2-1; 9 bases agree with TRBD1. V trimming: 6 bases; J trimming: 7 bases; junction bases outside the gene matches: 7. The CDR3 is 14 amino acids. Germline CDR1 reads MNHEY; CDR2 reads SMNVEV (reference sequence). CDR3: CASSQRTGANEQFF. The DNA of the CDR3 is TGTGCCAGCAGCCAGAGGACAGGGGCTAATGAGCAGTTCTTC.

This clone was picked up one time. V gene TRBV7-3 combines with J gene TRBJ1-1; D might be TRBD1 (6 bases). V was pared by 1 base and J by 5 bases, with 11 bases between. Germline CDR1 is SGHTA and CDR2 is FQGTGA. The CDR3 spans 14 residues. CDR3 DNA sequence: TGTGCCAGCAGCTTAATAGGGAGGGGGACTGAAGCTTTCTTT. The encoded protein is CASSLIGRGTEAFF.

The J gene is TRBJ2-7, the V gene TRBV5-8, with D perhaps matching TRBD2 (7 bases). In germline, CDR1 is SGHTS, CDR2 YDEGEE. V was trimmed by 5 bases and J by 3 bases, leaving 27 bases between them. The CDR3 sequence is 18 residues long. CDR3 sequence: CASRGGGVLGQRVYEQYF. As DNA, the CDR3 is TGTGCCAGCAGAGGGGGGGGCGTACTTGGACAGCGAGTCTACGAGCAGTACTTC.

J is TRBJ2-1 and V is TRBV19, with a possible D match to TRBD2 (6 bases). Germline CDR1 LNHDA, CDR2 SQIVND (reference sequence). The CDR3 extends over 14 amino acids. Trimming cost V 8 bases and J 2 bases, with 13 bases left between them. The CDR3: CASSAGSTYNEQFF. CDR3 nucleotide sequence: TGTGCCAGTTCCGCGGGATCTACCTACAATGAGCAGTTCTTC.

The rearrangement joins TRBV4-1 to TRBJ1-2, with D hard to call. Germline V gene sequence: CDR1 MGHRA, CDR2 YSYEKL. The CDR3 spans 14 residues. Trimming pared 5 bases from V and 8 bases from J, leaving 18 bases between. In DNA, the CDR3 is TGCGCCAGCAGCTCCTACGGAGTGTTAGAGGGCTACACCTTC. Translation gives CASSSYGVLEGYTF.

V usage is TRBV18 and J usage is TRBJ2-5, with 7 bases identical to TRBD1. Germline lookup yields CDR1 KGHSH and CDR2 LQKENI. The CDR3 has 13 amino acids. Trimming cost V 4 bases and J 4 bases; bases outside gene matches: 3. CDR3 region: CASSRAGGETQYF. CDR3 nucleotides: TGTGCCAGCTCACGAGCAGGGGGAGAGACCCAGTACTTC.

The chain carries TRBV9 and TRBJ2-7, with D hard to call. CDR3 length: 14 residues. V shed 5 bases and J shed 3 bases, with 15 bases lying between them. Germline V lookup: CDR1 SGDLS, CDR2 YYNGEE. The chain's CDR3 is CASSPFSADYEQYF. The CDR3 bases are TGTGCCAGCAGTCCGTTCAGTGCTGACTACGAGCAGTACTTC.

The V and J genes are TRBV2 and TRBJ2-1; no firm D call. Looked up from germline, CDR1 is SNHLY and CDR2 is FYNNEI. This CDR3 has 15 residues. V was pared by 6 bases and J by 0 bases, with 12 bases between. The CDR3 DNA is TGTGCCAGCAGCAAGGAGTTAAGCTCCTACAATGAGCAGTTCTTC. Protein sequence: CASSKELSSYNEQFF. Full variable domain (rest looked up from reference TRBV2 and TRBJ2-1): EPEVTQTPSHQVTQMGQEVILRCVPISNHLYFYWYRQILGQKVEFLVSFYNNEISEKSEIFDDQFSVERPDGSNFTLKIRSTKLEDSAMYFCASSKELSSYNEQFFGPGTRLTVL.